Below, 13 T cell receptor beta chains from the same sample are listed, as sequenced in a study of T cell responses to AZD1222 COVID-19 vaccine. This table comes from immunoSEQ multiplex PCR, and its TCRdb copy is limited to in-frame clones, with some not included. In the table there are about 55,000 clones, more than 80% of which are singletons. This specimen consisted of peripheral blood, obtained on day 0 of AZD1222 vaccination. All receptors come from an adult in good health.

The chain links TRBV19 to TRBJ2-3; D is unclear. The CDR3 runs to 15 residues. Trimming stripped 5 bases from V and 5 bases from J, with 17 bases between. Germline lookup yields CDR1 LNHDA and CDR2 SQIVND (reference sequence). The chain's CDR3 is CASSFQVARGDTQYF. CDR3 bases: TGTGCCAGTAGTTTCCAGGTTGCGCGAGGAGATACGCAGTATTTT.

The rearrangement uses TRBV5-1 and TRBJ1-1; 9 nucleotides match TRBD1. Germline assignment: CDR1 SGHRS and CDR2 YFSETQ. V shed 4 bases and J 2 bases; nucleotides not matched to a gene: 6. The CDR3 length is 15 residues. CDR3 in amino acids: CASSPKTGGNTEAFF. The CDR3 nucleotides are TGCGCCAGCAGCCCAAAGACAGGGGGTAACACTGAAGCTTTCTTT.

This chain's CDR3 is CASSYSRGQSYGYTF. Written as DNA, the CDR3 is TGTGCCAGCAGTTACTCGAGAGGACAGTCATATGGCTACACCTTC. The chain combines TRBV6-5 with TRBJ1-2, with D perhaps matching TRBD1 (6 bases). V lost 0 bases and J lost 5, with 13 bases in between. The CDR3 loop spans 15 amino acids. Germline CDR1 is MNHEY and CDR2 is SVGAGI.

The chain couples TRBV10-3 to TRBJ2-7; possibly TRBD1 or TRBD2 for D (5 bases each). With 8 bases removed from V and 0 bases from J, the gap between germline ends came to 17 bases. The germline CDR1 and CDR2 sequences are ENHRY and SYGVKD. This CDR3 spans 15 amino acids. The CDR3 protein is CAIALLQGASYEQYF. CDR3 in DNA: TGTGCCATCGCCCTCTTGCAGGGAGCCTCCTACGAGCAGTACTTC.

The chain links TRBV5-8 to TRBJ1-5, with 7 bases identical to TRBD1. V dropped 4 bases and J dropped 2; count of bases not matched to a gene: 3. The length of the CDR3 is 14 residues. From germline, CDR1 is SGHTS and CDR2 YDEGEE. This CDR3 reads CASSTGQGNQPQHF. CDR3 bases: TGTGCCAGCAGCACCGGACAGGGCAATCAGCCCCAGCATTTT.

The chain uses TRBV6-1 and TRBJ2-5, with 7 bases matching TRBD2. From germline, CDR1 is MNHNS and CDR2 SASEGT. The CDR3 has 18 residues. V lost 2 bases to trimming and J lost 4 bases; unmatched junction nucleotides: 16. CDR3 loop: CASSETLAGVSLRETQYF. The CDR3 nucleotides are TGTGCCAGCAGTGAAACTCTTGCGGGAGTATCCCTAAGAGAGACCCAGTACTTC.

The gene calls are TRBV11-2 and TRBJ2-1; TRBD2 might be the D (5 bases). The CDR3 is 13 amino acids. Germline lookup yields CDR1 SGHAT and CDR2 FQNNGV. The V end was cut by 2 bases, the J end by 10 bases, with 12 bases between. Here the CDR3 DNA reads TGTGCCAGCAGCTTAAGATTGGGAGAGGAGCAGTTCTTC. It encodes CASSLRLGEEQFF. Supplemented by reference TRBV11-2 and TRBJ2-1, the full variable domain reads EAGVAQSPRYKIIEKRQSVAFWCNPISGHATLYWYQQILGQGPKLLIQFQNNGVVDDSQLPKDRFSAERLKGVDSTLKIQPAKLEDSAVYLCASSLRLGEEQFFGPGTRLTVL.

The gene calls are TRBV5-1 and TRBJ2-2, with 7 bases lining up with TRBD1. This CDR3 contains 17 residues. Germline V CDR1 and CDR2: SGHRS, YFSETQ. V shed 4 bases and J 0 bases; nucleotides not matched to a gene: 9. The DNA for the CDR3 is TGCGCCAGCAGCCCCAACAGGGGACCAACGAACACCGGGGAGCTGTTTTTT. Encoded protein: CASSPNRGPTNTGELFF.

This chain joins TRBV7-3 and TRBJ1-1; TRBD1 is a possible D gene (6 bases). This CDR3 has 14 amino acids. V gave up 2 bases and J gave up 1 base, with 8 bases separating them. Germline V gene data show CDR1 as SGHTA and CDR2 as FQGTGA. The CDR3, as DNA: TGTGCCAGCAGCTTACAGGGGACGAACACTGAAGCTTTCTTT. Translated, it gives CASSLQGTNTEAFF.

The gene calls are TRBV28 and TRBJ1-2; D is possibly TRBD1 (5 bases). Germline values: CDR1 MDHEN, CDR2 SYDVKM. The CDR3 is 13 residues long. Trimming cost V 5 bases and J 7 bases, with 14 bases left between them. In nucleotides, the CDR3 is TGTGCCAGCAGTCGACCAGGGAAAGGTGGCTACACCTTC. As protein: CASSRPGKGGYTF.

In its sample, this clone was seen once. The rearrangement links TRBV19 to TRBJ1-2, with unresolved D. The CDR3 has 15 residues. Per germline, CDR1 LNHDA and CDR2 SQIVND (reference sequence). Trimming removed 3 bases from V and 8 bases from J, with 19 bases in between. The CDR3 loop reads CASSIQSRGTGGYTF. In DNA form, the CDR3 reads TGTGCCAGTAGTATTCAGAGTCGTGGAACTGGGGGCTACACCTTC.

The J gene is TRBJ2-7, the V gene TRBV6-2 or TRBV6-3; 9 nucleotides line up with TRBD1. This CDR3 is 13 amino acids long. The germline gives CDR1 MNHEY, CDR2 SVGEGT. After removal of 6 bases from V and 2 bases from J, the junction contained 2 bases not matched to a gene. This CDR3 is CASSRDRAYEQYF. The CDR3 DNA is TGTGCCAGCAGCCGGGACAGGGCCTACGAGCAGTACTTC.

The chain joins TRBV6-6 to TRBJ1-2, with TRBD1 identical over 9 bases. This CDR3 is built from 13 residues. The V segment lost 8 bases and the J segment 5 bases; nucleotides outside the gene matches: 6. Germline CDR1 MNHNY, CDR2 SVGAGI (reference sequence). DNA of the CDR3: TGTGCCAGCGGCCCGACAGGGGGTTATGGCTACACCTTC. Its translation is CASGPTGGYGYTF.